Shown below are 30 T cell receptor beta chains from a single sample sequenced in a study of cytomegalovirus exposure and HLA in healthy donors. In the PCR, 60 Vbeta and 13 Jbeta primers were used. Sequenced by immunoSEQ multiplex PCR; TCRdb stores in-frame clones only, minus some. Of some 160,000 clones listed, almost 75% are singletons. Sequencing was done on a sample of PBMCs. Receptor source: a woman between 18 and 29 years old in good health and CMV-seropositive.

This clone has just a few counts. The chain uses TRBV28 and TRBJ1-5; D gene unclear. The CDR3 is 15 amino acids. V gave up 3 bases and J gave up 0 bases, with 9 bases separating them. Germline V CDR1 and CDR2: MDHEN, SYDVKM. CDR3 sequence (DNA): TGTGCCAGCAGTTTTGACGGAGATAGCAATCAGCCCCAGCATTTT. Its protein product is CASSFDGDSNQPQHF.

The J gene is TRBJ1-2, the V gene TRBV29-1; TRBD1 matches 10 bases. The germline V gene has CDR1 SQVTM and CDR2 ANQGSEA. The J segment lost 4 bases and the V segment lost 5 bases, leaving 1 base of the junction unmatched. This CDR3 comprises 12 residues. CDR3 in DNA: TGCAGCGTTAGGACAGGGGGCTATGGCTACACCTTC. It is translated as CSVRTGGYGYTF.

The V gene is TRBV6-4, the J gene TRBJ2-3, with 8 bases identical to TRBD1. CDR3 length equals 15 residues. V lost 4 bases and J lost 0; bases outside the gene matches: 3. CDR1 MRHNA and CDR2 SNTAGT come from the germline V gene. As DNA, the CDR3 is TGTGCCAGCAGTGCGGCAGGGGGCAGCACAGATACGCAGTATTTT. Protein product: CASSAAGGSTDTQYF.

The rearrangement uses TRBV11-2 and TRBJ2-1; D is possibly TRBD1 (5 bases). Germline assignment: CDR1 SGHAT and CDR2 FQNNGV. V was pared by 5 bases and J by 9 bases, with 11 bases between. CDR3 length equals 12 residues. The CDR3 sequence is CASSQTAGEQFF. CDR3 nucleotide sequence: TGTGCCAGCAGCCAGACAGCCGGTGAGCAGTTCTTC.

This rearrangement joins TRBV5-4 to TRBJ2-2; D unresolved. V was shortened by 5 bases and J by 5 bases, with 16 bases between the two germline ends. The germline gives CDR1 SGHNT, CDR2 YYREEE (reference sequence). This CDR3 comprises 15 residues. CDR3 loop: CASRRALSETGELFF. In DNA, the CDR3 is TGTGCCAGCAGGCGCGCCCTGAGTGAGACCGGGGAGCTGTTTTTT.

V is TRBV4-3 and J is TRBJ2-7; 10 bases match TRBD2. The CDR3 totals 16 residues. With 2 bases clipped from V and 3 bases from J, the junction kept 7 bases outside the gene matches. Germline assignment: CDR1 LGHNA and CDR2 YSLEER. CDR3 loop: CASSQSGLAGVYEQYF. The CDR3 coding sequence is TGCGCCAGCAGCCAAAGCGGGCTAGCGGGGGTCTACGAGCAGTACTTC.

The rearrangement uses TRBV7-2 and TRBJ2-1; perhaps TRBD1 as D (6 bases). V was pared by 4 bases and J by 12 bases, with 13 bases between. This CDR3 is built from 12 residues. Per the germline V gene, CDR1 is SGHTA and CDR2 is FQGNSA. The CDR3 here is CASSSQGWGQFF. The CDR3, as DNA: TGTGCCAGCAGCTCTCAGGGGTGGGGGCAGTTCTTC.

The gene calls are TRBV9 and TRBJ2-1, with D perhaps matching TRBD2 (6 bases). Trimming shortened V by 0 bases and J by 7 bases, and 11 bases separated the two germline ends. In germline, CDR1 is SGDLS, CDR2 YYNGEE. The CDR3 totals 14 residues. DNA of the CDR3: TGTGCCAGCAGCGTAGGCGGGGCATATAATGAGCAGTTCTTC. Its protein product is CASSVGGAYNEQFF.

CDR3 nucleotides: TGTGCCAGCAGCTTAGCTAGCGGGGGGCCCGGCAATGAGCAGTTCTTC. Amino acid sequence: CASSLASGGPGNEQFF. This chain joins TRBV7-3 and TRBJ2-1, with 11 positions matching TRBD2. CDR1 SGHTA and CDR2 FQGTGA come from the germline V gene. V dropped 2 bases and J dropped 6; count of bases not matched to a gene: 6. CDR3 length: 16 residues.

This chain uses TRBV4-1 with TRBJ2-7; 9 positions match TRBD1. CDR3 size: 13 residues. After removal of 5 bases from V and 5 bases from J, the junction contained 4 bases not matched to a gene. Germline assignment: CDR1 MGHRA and CDR2 YSYEKL. The CDR3 region has the DNA TGCGCCAGCAGCGACAGGGGGAGCAACGAGCAGTACTTC. Translation: CASSDRGSNEQYF.

The chain uses TRBV19 and TRBJ2-3; 8 bases agree with TRBD2. This CDR3 comprises 15 residues. CDR1 LNHDA and CDR2 SQIVND come from the germline V gene (reference sequence). J gave up 6 bases and V 3 bases, and 8 bases lay outside the gene matches. CDR3 residues: CASSIRLAIPDTQYF. CDR3 bases: TGTGCCAGTAGTATCCGACTAGCGATACCCGATACGCAGTATTTT.

The sample holds one count of this clone. The genes are TRBV4-1 and TRBJ1-2, with TRBD1 as a possible D gene (6 bases). The V end lost 1 base, the J end lost 1 base, and 16 bases lay between the germline ends. Germline V gene data show CDR1 as MGHRA and CDR2 as YSYEKL. The CDR3 totals 17 residues. CDR3 loop: CASSQAARGIYNYGYTF. The CDR3, as DNA: TGCGCCAGCAGCCAAGCGGCGAGGGGGATTTATAACTATGGCTACACCTTC.

For the CDR3, the DNA is TGTGCCAGCAGCTTGGTATCAGGGGGAGATACGCAGTATTTT. Residues: CASSLVSGGDTQYF. The chain combines TRBV11-2 with TRBJ2-3; 7 bases fit TRBD1. This CDR3 spans 14 amino acids. V lost 3 bases to trimming and J lost 5 bases; unmatched junction nucleotides: 5. Germline CDR1 and CDR2: SGHAT and FQNNGV.

Of note for this clone: The germline gene is not matched at one end of the junction; a read error may be the cause. V and J are TRBV7-9 and TRBJ2-7; tentatively, D is TRBD2 (6 bases). The CDR3 extends over 12 amino acids. CDR1 and CDR2 from the germline V gene are SEHNR and FQNEAQ (reference sequence). The DNA of the CDR3 is TGTTCCAGCAGCCCTGGCCTAGCGGAGCAGTACTTC. Translating gives CSSSPGLAEQYF.

V and J are TRBV19 and TRBJ2-1, with TRBD2 matching 10 bases. Germline V gives CDR1 LNHDA, CDR2 SQIVND (reference sequence). The CDR3 extends over 15 amino acids. V gave up 5 bases and J gave up 4 bases; unmatched junction bases: 5. The CDR3 loop is CASSVAGGIYNEQFF. DNA for the CDR3: TGTGCCAGTAGTGTAGCGGGGGGAATTTACAATGAGCAGTTCTTC.

The count of this clone is one. The genes are TRBV10-3 and TRBJ1-6; perhaps TRBD1 as D (6 bases). This CDR3 comprises 17 residues. The germline CDR1 and CDR2 sequences are ENHRY and SYGVKD. Trimming pared 0 bases from V and 7 bases from J, leaving 16 bases between. The CDR3 DNA reads TGTGCCATCAGTGAGTCGCCCTCCAGGGGAGCGAATTCACCCCTCCACTTT. Translation: CAISESPSRGANSPLHF.

Only one count was recorded for this clone. The gene calls are TRBV4-3 and TRBJ2-7; 8 bases fit TRBD1. CDR1 is LGHNA, CDR2 YSLEER, per germline. V was pared by 5 bases and J by 4 bases, with 10 bases of the junction left unmatched. The CDR3 has 15 amino acids. Here the CDR3 DNA reads TGCGCCAGCAGCTTCACGCGGGACAGGTCGTACGAGCAGTACTTC. Protein: CASSFTRDRSYEQYF.

The sample holds a few counts of this clone. The chain joins TRBV5-4 to TRBJ2-1; TRBD1 agrees at 9 bases. Per germline, CDR1 SGHNT and CDR2 YYREEE (reference sequence). The V segment lost 1 base and the J segment 9 bases; nucleotides outside the gene matches: 17. The CDR3 totals 18 residues. CDR3: CASSLSARGTGFAGEQFF. The CDR3 coding sequence is TGTGCCAGCAGCTTGAGTGCTCGCGGGACAGGGTTTGCCGGTGAGCAGTTCTTC.

This chain joins TRBV2 and TRBJ2-2; perhaps TRBD2 as D (6 bases). The V end lost 3 bases, the J end lost 4 bases, and 15 bases lay between the germline ends. Germline V gene lookup returns CDR1 SNHLY and CDR2 FYNNEI. CDR3 size: 16 residues. In DNA, the CDR3 is TGTGCCAGCAGTGAGGCGGGGAAATCCGGCACCGGGGAGCTGTTTTTT. This codes for CASSEAGKSGTGELFF.

V usage is TRBV12-1 and J usage is TRBJ2-3; the table's D call, TRBD2, has no DNA check behind it. TRBV12-1 is shown as a pseudogene. The CDR3 covers 14 residues. DNA for the CDR3: TGTGCCAGCAGGACTAGCCCCCAGAATGGTACGCAGTATTTT. Translation gives CASRTSPQNGTQYF.

V and J are TRBV7-3 and TRBJ1-1, with D unresolved. The CDR3 is 13 residues long. The V gene's germline CDR1 is SGHTA and CDR2 FQGTGA. Trimming shortened V by 4 bases and J by 3 bases, and 9 bases separated the two germline ends. The CDR3 region has the DNA TGTGCCAGCAGCTATAGTTTGGACACTGAAGCTTTCTTT. It is translated as CASSYSLDTEAFF.

The chain joins TRBV4-3 to TRBJ1-1, with D perhaps matching TRBD1 (6 bases). The germline CDR1 and CDR2 sequences are LGHNA and YSLEER. The V end was cut by 0 bases, the J end by 0 bases, with 11 bases between. CDR3 length equals 16 residues. CDR3 DNA sequence: TGCGCCAGCAGCCAAGATCGGGGACACCTGAACACTGAAGCTTTCTTT. This sequence encodes CASSQDRGHLNTEAFF.

The rearrangement joins TRBV5-1 to TRBJ1-1, with D uncertain. Germline loops: CDR1 SGHRS, CDR2 YFSETQ. This CDR3 spans 16 amino acids. Trimming took 2 bases from V and 0 from J, leaving 14 bases between them. CDR3 loop: CASSFGLTGMNTEAFF. As DNA, the CDR3 is TGCGCCAGCAGCTTTGGGTTGACGGGGATGAACACTGAAGCTTTCTTT.

Only a few counts were recorded for this clone. CDR3 protein: CASSIDRLGSEKLFF. The DNA for the CDR3 is TGTGCCAGTAGTATAGATCGGTTGGGGAGTGAAAAACTGTTTTTT. This chain connects TRBV19 to TRBJ1-4; D unresolved. Germline V gene lookup returns CDR1 LNHDA and CDR2 SQIVND (reference sequence). The CDR3 is 15 amino acids. V was shortened by 0 bases and J by 7 bases, with 12 bases between the two germline ends.

This clone was picked up one time. The chain is built from TRBV20-1 and TRBJ2-1; maybe TRBD1 (5 bases). Germline V gene lookup returns CDR1 DFQATT and CDR2 SNEGSKA (reference sequence). V lost 3 bases to trimming and J lost 6 bases, with 6 bases between them. The CDR3 loop spans 11 amino acids. The CDR3 nucleotides read TGCAGTGCTAGGGGGCCCAATGAGCAGTTCTTC. Encoded protein: CSARGPNEQFF.

On this clone: This CDR3 is also generated by other DNA sequences in the sample. The chain joins TRBV6-6 to TRBJ1-5, with no clear D. The V end lost 2 bases, the J end lost 1 base, and 9 bases lay between the germline ends. This CDR3 is 15 amino acids long. CDR1 and CDR2 from the germline V gene are MNHNY and SVGAGI (reference sequence). Here the CDR3 reads CASSYSDVSNQPQHF. The CDR3 bases are TGTGCCAGCAGTTACAGCGACGTCAGCAATCAGCCCCAGCATTTT.

V and J are TRBV29-1 and TRBJ2-1, with TRBD2 identical over 11 bases. The germline V gene encodes CDR1 SQVTM and CDR2 ANQGSEA. This CDR3 spans 14 amino acids. The V segment lost 7 bases and the J segment 2 bases; nucleotides outside the gene matches: 4. CDR3 DNA: TGCAGCGGGATACTAGCGGGGGCCTACAATGAGCAGTTCTTC. Translation: CSGILAGAYNEQFF.

As concerns this clone: A junction boundary mismatches the germline segment, possibly from a read error. The gene calls are TRBV7-3 and TRBJ2-7; tentatively, D is TRBD2 (6 bases). This CDR3 spans 15 amino acids. From germline, CDR1 is SGHTA and CDR2 FQGTGA. The CDR3 nucleotides read TGTGCCAGCAGCATAACCGGGACTGACAACTACGAGCAGTACTTC. Its translation: CASSITGTDNYEQYF.

The chain couples TRBV4-1 to TRBJ1-5; D may be TRBD1 (6 bases). Germline V CDR1 and CDR2: MGHRA, YSYEKL. CDR3 length: 16 residues. V dropped 2 bases and J dropped 4 bases, with 15 bases sitting between them. The CDR3 loop is CASSQQSGTQNQPQHF. The CDR3 bases are TGCGCCAGCAGCCAACAATCAGGGACACAGAATCAGCCCCAGCATTTT.

The chain employs TRBV7-6 and TRBJ1-1, with D perhaps TRBD1 (6 bases). CDR1 is SGHVS and CDR2 is FNYEAQ in the germline V gene. The CDR3 runs to 14 residues. Between the trimmed V and J ends, which lost 5 bases and 3 bases, there was a span of 13 bases. CDR3 in amino acids: CASSATGHHTEAFF. The CDR3, as DNA: TGTGCCAGCAGCGCCACGGGACACCACACTGAAGCTTTCTTT.